This T cell receptor (beta chain) comes out of a study of beta chain features in type 1 diabetes. Study observations and caveats: In every one of the four CD4+ subsets, TCRB CDR3s were moderately but significantly shorter in Type 1 diabetes patients.

V shed 6 bases and J 12 bases; nucleotides not matched to a gene: 10. Looked up from germline, CDR1 is MDHEN and CDR2 is SYDVKM. This CDR3 has 15 amino acids. Expressed TCRB transcripts were sequenced because the isolated RNA had all been reverse transcribed beforehand. Some clones are missing from TCRdb's copy, which holds only in-frame ones; the method was immunoSEQ multiplex PCR. The sample yields 310,000 or so clones, 15% seen once. This clone was detected only a few times. Its specificity is unknown. The chain joins TRBV28 to TRBJ2-1; 14 bases map to TRBD2. This sequence originates from a man aged 18 to 30 with type 1 diabetes. Material: naive CD4+ T cells from blood. CDR3 nucleotides: TGTGCCAGCAGCGAGGGCGGGACTAGCGGGAGAGCGCAGTTCTTC. It yields the protein CASSEGGTSGRAQFF. The variable domain in full, with the rest retrieved from reference TRBV28 and TRBJ2-1, is DVKVTQSSRYLVKRTGEKVFLECVQDMDHENMFWYRQDPGLGLRLIYFSYDVKMKEKGDIPEGYSVSREKKERFSLILESASTNQTSMYLCASSEGGTSGRAQFFGPGTRLTVL.